Detailed here is one T cell receptor beta chain. Germline lookup yields CDR1 SGHVS and CDR2 FNYEAQ. CDR3 length: 15 residues. Trimming cost V 4 bases and J 9 bases, with 16 bases left between them. Treatment denoted: over 15 received Ad26.COV2.S at low or high dose, single or two shots; 5 received placebo; per-sample allocation not given. Specimens were obtained on day 63 following the first vaccine or placebo injection. This record belongs to a study of Ad26.COV2.S vaccination and SARS-CoV-2 variants. Using immunoSEQ multiplex PCR, the repertoire was profiled, and TCRdb retains in-frame clones only, with some absent. Altogether about 350,000 clones are present, 88% being singletons, with the ten largest covering 5.5% to 7%.

The sequencing here drew on peripheral blood, taken in a trial of Ad26.COV2.S vaccine versus placebo. V gene TRBV7-6 combines with J gene TRBJ1-6; no firm D call. This receptor was identified in a person between 18 and 60 years old who received the Ad26.COV2.S COVID-19 vaccine or a placebo. CDR3 in DNA: TGTGCCAGCAGCTCCCGGGCCGGGGTCGGTTCACCCCTCCACTTT. Its protein is CASSSRAGVGSPLHF.